This T cell receptor beta chain was sequenced for a study of T cell repertoires in cytomegalovirus infection. Study-wide background: In public TCR beta signatures, there were indications of both CMV infection and matching HLA type.

The CDR3 is 16 residues long. V was pared by 5 bases and J by 2 bases, with 6 bases of the junction left unmatched. Looked up from germline, CDR1 is LNHNV and CDR2 is YYDKDF (reference sequence). TCRdb fed the reads into MiXCR, producing one record per CDR3 protein. This repertoire shows some 270,000 distinct CDR3 sequences, about a sixth found once; its top ten account for around half. The sample comprised CD8+ T cells from PBMCs. V and J are TRBV15 and TRBJ2-3; 11 bases are shared with TRBD2. The receptor was isolated from a human donor in good health (CMV status not recorded). Some clones in this sample may be carry-over from other donors' samples. The CDR3 protein is CATSPLLAGDTDTQYF. CDR3 sequence (DNA): TGTGCCACCAGCCCTTTACTAGCGGGGGACACAGATACGCAGTATTTT.